The 9 T cell receptor beta chains below come from one sample, sequenced in a study of early T cells in non-severe SARS-CoV-2 infection. TCRdb re-analysed the 5' RACE reads in MiXCR, keeping a single row per CDR3 protein. The sample gives tens of thousands of distinct CDR3 sequences, around 13% of which show up once; less than 4.5% is in the top ten. Specimen: whole blood. The receptor set was obtained from an adult who was a healthcare worker with PCR-confirmed SARS-CoV-2 infection or an uninfected control (not recorded which).

This clonotype was observed at least ten times. This chain links TRBV4-2 with TRBJ2-3; the D gene is possibly TRBD1 (5 bases). CDR1 LGHNA and CDR2 YNFKEQ come from the germline V gene. Trimming stripped 0 bases from V and 2 bases from J, with 15 bases between. The CDR3 is made up of 17 amino acids. The CDR3 is CASSQEGRQGFTDTQYF. The CDR3 bases are TGTGCCAGCAGCCAAGAGGGTAGGCAGGGATTCACAGATACGCAGTATTTT.

This chain links TRBV29-1 with TRBJ2-3; D tentatively fits TRBD1 or TRBD2 (5 bases each). Germline lookup yields CDR1 SQVTM and CDR2 ANQGSEA. The germline V and J ends were trimmed by 7 bases and 5 bases, with 13 bases remaining between them. CDR3 length equals 12 residues. CDR3 nucleotide sequence: TGCAGCGCGACACCGGGGCAAGATACGCAGTATTTT. As protein: CSATPGQDTQYF.

In this sample, this clonotype turned up a few times. The CDR3 DNA is TGTGCCAGCAGCTTAGGACCCGGGCCCGGGGAACCCCTCCACTTT. It codes for CASSLGPGPGEPLHF. The chain has TRBV7-6 and TRBJ1-6; D unresolved. Trimming took 1 base from V and 12 from J, leaving 16 bases between them. CDR1 and CDR2 from the germline V gene are SGHVS and FNYEAQ. The CDR3 runs 15 residues.

The V call is TRBV7-9, the J call TRBJ1-2; no reliable D call. Trimming cost V 2 bases and J 2 bases, with 9 bases left between them. CDR3 length equals 14 residues. Per the germline V gene, CDR1 is SEHNR and CDR2 is FQNEAQ (reference sequence). The CDR3 region is CASSLMDGNYGYTF. CDR3 bases: TGTGCCAGCAGCTTAATGGACGGGAACTATGGCTACACCTTC.

In this sample, this clonotype turned up many times. The V and J genes are TRBV2 and TRBJ2-1; unclear D gene. Germline CDR1 is SNHLY and CDR2 is FYNNEI. The CDR3 totals 11 residues. Trimming took 4 bases from V and 13 from J, leaving 11 bases between them. The CDR3 reads CASSGEWSQFF. The CDR3 DNA sequence: TGTGCCAGCAGTGGTGAGTGGTCCCAGTTCTTC.

In this sample, this clonotype turned up a few times. The chain employs TRBV6-8 and TRBJ2-7, with D possibly being TRBD2 (5 bases). Germline-derived CDR1 and CDR2 are MNHGY and SAAAGT. Trimming took off 5 bases at V and 2 bases at J, with 10 bases between the two ends. The CDR3 runs 13 residues. CDR3 region: CASSHRDTYEQYF. DNA of the CDR3: TGTGCCAGCAGTCACCGGGATACCTACGAGCAGTACTTC.

As for this clonotype: A read error is possible here, since a much larger clone lies one base away. The chain uses TRBV2 and TRBJ2-2; the D gene is possibly TRBD1 (6 bases). The CDR3 has 13 residues. Germline V gene data show CDR1 as SNHLY and CDR2 as FYNNEI. The CDR3 coding sequence is TGTGCCAGCAGTGACAGGGGCACCGAGGAGCTGTTTTTT. It yields the protein CASSDRGTEELFF.

The table lists this clonotype with many counts. V is TRBV11-2 and J is TRBJ1-6, with a weak D call TRBD1 (6 bases). Trimming pared 3 bases from V and 9 bases from J, leaving 21 bases between. The length of the CDR3 is 17 residues. Per germline, CDR1 SGHAT and CDR2 FQNNGV. The DNA of the CDR3 is TGTGCCAGCAGCTTGCTCAGGGGTCTTGGTCATTCTTCACCCCTCCACTTT. Translating gives CASSLLRGLGHSSPLHF.

J is TRBJ2-1 and V is TRBV2; D unclear. The CDR3 has 11 amino acids. Per germline, CDR1 SNHLY and CDR2 FYNNEI. Trimming took 2 bases from V and 8 from J, leaving 4 bases between them. CDR3: CASSESDEQFF. In DNA form, the CDR3 reads TGTGCCAGCAGTGAAAGCGATGAGCAGTTCTTC.